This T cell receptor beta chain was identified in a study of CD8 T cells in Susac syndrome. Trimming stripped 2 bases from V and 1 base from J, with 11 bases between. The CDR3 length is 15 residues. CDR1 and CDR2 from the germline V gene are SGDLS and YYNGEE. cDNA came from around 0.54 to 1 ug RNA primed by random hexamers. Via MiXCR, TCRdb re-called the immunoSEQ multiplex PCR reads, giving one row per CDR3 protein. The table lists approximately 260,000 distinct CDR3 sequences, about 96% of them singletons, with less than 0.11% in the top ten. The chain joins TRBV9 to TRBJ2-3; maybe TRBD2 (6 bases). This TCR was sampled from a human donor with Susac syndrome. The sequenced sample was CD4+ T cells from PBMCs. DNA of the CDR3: TGTGCCAGCAGCGTGGCTAGCGCCCGCACAGATACGCAGTATTTT. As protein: CASSVASARTDTQYF.